Following are 18 T cell receptor beta chains from one sample sequenced in a study of control samples from healthy donors and cancer patients. Data came from immunoSEQ multiplex PCR; TCRdb stores just in-frame clones and leaves some out. This table has around 94,000 clones, about nine tenths appearing once. The sample taken for sequencing was blood. These receptors all stem from a woman aged 18-29 years in good health.

J is TRBJ1-2 and V is TRBV6-6; D is possibly TRBD1 (6 bases). This CDR3 is 12 amino acids long. The germline gives CDR1 MNHNY, CDR2 SVGAGI (reference sequence). Trimming took 6 bases from V and 6 from J, leaving 11 bases between them. Written as DNA, the CDR3 is TGTGCCAGCAGCGAGGGGGGAAATGGCTACACCTTC. It codes for CASSEGGNGYTF.

The J gene is TRBJ1-2, the V gene TRBV6-5, with D unclear. The V end lost 0 bases, the J end lost 8 bases, and 13 bases lay between the germline ends. The CDR3 is 14 amino acids. CDR1 is MNHEY, CDR2 SVGAGI, per germline. Written as DNA, the CDR3 is TGTGCCAGCAGTTACTCGACGACTGTCGGCGGCTACACCTTC. Protein product: CASSYSTTVGGYTF.

V and J are TRBV5-6 and TRBJ2-7; D gene uncertain. CDR3 size: 11 residues. Trimming left V 3 bases short and J 5 bases short, with 6 bases between. CDR1 and CDR2 (germline): SGHDT, YYEEEE. CDR3 region: CASSSFNEQYF. The CDR3 nucleotides are TGTGCCAGCAGCTCCTTTAACGAGCAGTACTTC.

About this clone itself: One junction end does not reproduce the germline sequence, and a read error may be involved. The V and J genes are TRBV6-5 and TRBJ1-4; D gene uncertain. The length of the CDR3 is 15 residues. The germline CDR1 and CDR2 sequences are MNHEY and SVGAGI. CDR3 loop: CASSDSSRGGEKLFF. The CDR3 DNA follows: TGTGCCAGCAGTGACTCATCTCGAGGTGGTGAAAAACTGTTTTTT.

The chain carries TRBV5-5 and TRBJ1-3, with D uncertain. The V gene's germline CDR1 is SGHKS and CDR2 YYEKEE (reference sequence). V lost 4 bases, J lost 0 bases, and 8 bases lay in between. This CDR3 spans 14 amino acids. CDR3 loop: CASSLSLSGNTIYF. CDR3 in DNA: TGTGCCAGCAGCCTAAGCCTCTCTGGAAACACCATATATTTT.

The chain combines TRBV3-1 (or the pseudogene TRBV3-2) with TRBJ1-2; 9 nucleotides match TRBD1. The length of the CDR3 is 14 residues. With 1 base clipped from V and 3 bases from J, the junction kept 0 bases outside the gene matches. Per the germline V gene, CDR1 is LGHDT and CDR2 is YNNKEL (reference sequence). Here the CDR3 reads CASSQGQGDYGYTF. CDR3 sequence (DNA): TGTGCCAGCAGCCAAGGACAGGGGGACTATGGCTACACCTTC.

The chain links TRBV27 to TRBJ2-5; 10 bases line up with TRBD1. J lost 4 bases, V lost 10 bases, and 9 bases had no gene match. Germline-derived CDR1 and CDR2 are MNHEY and SMNVEV (reference sequence). This CDR3 spans 14 amino acids. This CDR3 reads CATTTGGSGETQYF. The CDR3 DNA reads as TGTGCCACGACGACAGGGGGCTCTGGAGAGACCCAGTACTTC.

This sequence joins TRBV4-1 and TRBJ2-5; the match to TRBD2 covers 15 bases. Losses at the gene ends were 4 bases for V and 2 bases for J; bases not matched to a gene: 5. In germline, CDR1 is MGHRA, CDR2 YSYEKL. The CDR3 has 17 residues. Here the CDR3 DNA reads TGCGCCAGCAGCCGTCTTGGACTAGCGGGGGGGCAAGAGACCCAGTACTTC. This gives the protein CASSRLGLAGGQETQYF.

This chain links TRBV4-1 with TRBJ1-2; D is uncertain. The V and J ends lost 0 bases and 0 bases respectively, with 8 bases between them. Per germline, CDR1 MGHRA and CDR2 YSYEKL. The length of the CDR3 is 15 residues. The CDR3 sequence: CASSQDLNTNYGYTF. As DNA, the CDR3 is TGCGCCAGCAGCCAAGATCTGAATACTAACTATGGCTACACCTTC.

This clone is a singleton in its sample. The gene calls are TRBV6-5 and TRBJ1-2, with D possibly TRBD1 on 5 matching bases. V lost 6 bases to trimming and J lost 2 bases, with 16 bases between them. The CDR3 consists of 15 residues. The V gene's germline CDR1 is MNHEY and CDR2 SVGAGI. CDR3: CASRRPQGNNYGYTF. CDR3 sequence (DNA): TGTGCCAGCAGGAGACCCCAGGGAAACAACTATGGCTACACCTTC.

The V gene is TRBV6-1, the J gene TRBJ1-3, with a possible D match to TRBD1 (5 bases). V was trimmed by 2 bases and J by 0 bases, leaving 20 bases between them. Germline CDR1 MNHNS, CDR2 SASEGT. This CDR3 has 19 amino acids. This CDR3 reads CASSESSDSWRTSGNTIYF. In DNA form, the CDR3 reads TGTGCCAGCAGTGAAAGTTCCGACAGTTGGAGGACCTCTGGAAACACCATATATTTT.

The V call is TRBV7-9, the J call TRBJ2-1, with D unclear. This CDR3 region has 12 residues. Between the trimmed V and J ends, which lost 3 bases and 8 bases, there was a span of 8 bases. The germline gives CDR1 SEHNR, CDR2 FQNEAQ (reference sequence). The CDR3 DNA reads as TGTGCCAGCAGCTTTACAGTTCATGAGCAGTTCTTC. It codes for CASSFTVHEQFF.

The chain couples TRBV18 to TRBJ1-1, with D tentatively TRBD1 (6 bases). V lost 3 bases, J lost 1 base, and 9 bases lay in between. The CDR3 contains 14 residues. CDR1 and CDR2 from the germline V gene are KGHSH and LQKENI. The CDR3 reads CASSPDRSNTEAFF. The CDR3 DNA sequence: TGTGCCAGCTCACCGGACAGATCGAACACTGAAGCTTTCTTT.

The chain is built from TRBV6-5 and TRBJ2-5; D tentatively reads TRBD1 or TRBD2 (5 bases each). Trimming stripped 6 bases from V and 2 bases from J, with 13 bases between. The CDR3 is 14 residues long. CDR1 and CDR2 from the germline V gene are MNHEY and SVGAGI. The CDR3 sequence is CASSRRDPQETQYF. CDR3 sequence (DNA): TGTGCCAGCAGCAGACGGGACCCGCAAGAGACCCAGTACTTC.

The V gene is TRBV2, the J gene TRBJ1-1, with D perhaps TRBD1 (6 bases). The CDR3 sequence is 13 residues long. The V and J ends lost 5 bases and 1 base respectively, with 8 bases between them. CDR1 is SNHLY and CDR2 is FYNNEI in the germline V gene. CDR3 DNA: TGTGCCAGCAGTCAACAGGGGAACACTGAAGCTTTCTTT. Its translation: CASSQQGNTEAFF.

The rearrangement links TRBV9 to TRBJ1-6; 8 bases fit TRBD1. CDR3 length: 15 residues. The germline CDR1 and CDR2 sequences are SGDLS and YYNGEE. The V gene end was trimmed by 0 bases and the J gene end by 7 bases; junction bases not matched to a gene: 3. The DNA for the CDR3 is TGTGCCAGCAGCGTAGGAGGGGACAGGAATTCACCCCTCCACTTT. This encodes CASSVGGDRNSPLHF.

This clone was observed a single time. The V and J genes are TRBV9 and TRBJ2-7; either TRBD1 or TRBD2 may fit D (5 bases each). Trimming cost V 2 bases and J 0 bases, with 12 bases left between them. CDR3 length equals 15 residues. Per the germline V gene, CDR1 is SGDLS and CDR2 is YYNGEE. CDR3 residues: CASSVGDRYSYEQYF. CDR3 DNA sequence: TGTGCCAGCAGCGTGGGGGACCGATACTCCTACGAGCAGTACTTC.

The chain carries TRBV6-5 and TRBJ1-1; unclear D gene. V was clipped by 0 bases and J by 11 bases, with 13 bases between them. Per germline, CDR1 MNHEY and CDR2 SVGAGI. The CDR3 runs to 13 residues. CDR3 region: CASSYSTTGYAFF. DNA for the CDR3: TGTGCCAGCAGTTACTCAACAACGGGGTATGCTTTCTTT.